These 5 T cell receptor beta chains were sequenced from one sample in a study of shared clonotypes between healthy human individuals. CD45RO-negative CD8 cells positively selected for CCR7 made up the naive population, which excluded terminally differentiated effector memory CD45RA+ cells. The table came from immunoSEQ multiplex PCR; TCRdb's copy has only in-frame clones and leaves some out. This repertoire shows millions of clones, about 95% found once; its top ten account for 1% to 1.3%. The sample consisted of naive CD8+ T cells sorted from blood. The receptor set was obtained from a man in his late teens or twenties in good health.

The CDR3 bases are TGTGCCAGCAGACTAGGGTCCCTCTACGAGCAGTACTTC. This translates into CASRLGSLYEQYF. This chain connects TRBV13 to TRBJ2-7; tentatively, D is TRBD2 (5 bases). Germline lookup yields CDR1 PRHDT and CDR2 FYEKMQ (reference sequence). V lost 6 bases and J 3 bases, leaving 12 bases between the germline ends. CDR3 size: 13 residues. Using reference TRBV13 and TRBJ2-7 for the parts outside the CDR3, the full variable domain is AAGVIQSPRHLIKEKRETATLKCYPIPRHDTVYWYQQGPGQDPQFLISFYEKMQSDKGSIPDRFSAQQFSDYHSELNMSSLELGDSALYFCASRLGSLYEQYFGPGTRLTVT.

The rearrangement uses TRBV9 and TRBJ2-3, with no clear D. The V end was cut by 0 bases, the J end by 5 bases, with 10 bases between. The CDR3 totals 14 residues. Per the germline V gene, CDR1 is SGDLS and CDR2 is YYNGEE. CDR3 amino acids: CASSVVVGGDTQYF. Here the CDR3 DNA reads TGTGCCAGCAGCGTAGTGGTCGGCGGAGATACGCAGTATTTT.

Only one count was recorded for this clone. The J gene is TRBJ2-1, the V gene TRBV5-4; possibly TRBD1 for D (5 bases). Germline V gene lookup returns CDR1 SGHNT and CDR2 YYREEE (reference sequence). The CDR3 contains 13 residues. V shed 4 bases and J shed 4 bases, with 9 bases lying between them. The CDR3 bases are TGTGCCAGCAGCCAGGGATGGTACAATGAGCAGTTCTTC. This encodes CASSQGWYNEQFF.

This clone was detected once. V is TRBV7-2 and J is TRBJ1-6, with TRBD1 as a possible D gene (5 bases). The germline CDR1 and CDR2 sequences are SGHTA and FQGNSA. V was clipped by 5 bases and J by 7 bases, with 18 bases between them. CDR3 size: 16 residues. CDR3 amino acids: CASSPLGPGANSPLHF. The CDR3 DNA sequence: TGTGCCAGCAGCCCCCTGGGTCCTGGGGCCAATTCACCCCTCCACTTT. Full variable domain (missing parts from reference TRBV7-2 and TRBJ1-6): GAGVSQSPSNKVTEKGKDVELRCDPISGHTALYWYRQSLGQGLEFLIYFQGNSAPDKSGLPSDRFSAERTGGSVSTLTIQRTQQEDSAVYLCASSPLGPGANSPLHFGNGTRLTVT.

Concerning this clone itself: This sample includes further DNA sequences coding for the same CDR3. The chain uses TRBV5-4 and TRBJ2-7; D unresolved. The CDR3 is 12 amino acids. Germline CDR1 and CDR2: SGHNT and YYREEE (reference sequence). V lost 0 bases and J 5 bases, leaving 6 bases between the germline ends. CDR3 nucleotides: TGTGCCAGCAGCTTGGATGGGGACGAGCAGTACTTC. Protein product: CASSLDGDEQYF.